This T cell receptor beta chain was documented in a study of graft-versus-host responses after intestinal transplantation. Study context: As for transplant type, recipients had multivisceral, liver-intestinal, or isolated intestinal grafts. Following induction with anti-thymocyte globulin, all recipients were given tacrolimus and steroids for three to four years. The study, taken as a whole, reports: Ileal or blood samples showed some GvH clones first, and such clones were also found in recipient marrow. Graft-versus-host to host-versus-graft clonal ratios in allografts were high in patients with graft-donor T cell macrochimerism.

Repertoires were generated with immunoSEQ multiplex PCR, while TCRdb's copy carries only in-frame clones and drops some. The data contain some 44,000 clones, approximately 94% of them singletons. As for this clone: Its antigen is currently unknown.

Germline V CDR1 and CDR2: MNHEY, SVGAGI. This CDR3 comprises 14 residues. V was pared by 2 bases and J by 3 bases, with 10 bases between. This receptor was obtained from a human patient who received an intestinal transplant, so some T cells may come from the graft donor. The rearrangement links TRBV6-5 to TRBJ1-1, with D unresolved. Material: PBMCs, obtained around 350 days after intestinal transplant. DNA for the CDR3: TGTGCCAGCAGTTACAGGCTTCACGACACTGAAGCTTTCTTT. Encoded protein: CASSYRLHDTEAFF.